This T cell receptor beta chain was found in a study of blood T cell repertoires in COVID-19 (dated by TCRdb to 2019 to 2021). As for the study more broadly: Samples covering the acute and convalescent phases of COVID-19 were provided by collaborators in the United States, Italy and Spain. The samples were drawn from the first 160 participants of the ongoing ImmuneRACE study and from under 1,500 subjects provided by 6 global collaborators. HLA class I and class II types, where available, came from metadata supplied by the sample provider rather than from assay-based typing. The prospective study material was composed of cDNA or gDNA derived from T cells, B-cell-depleted T cells, or PBMCs. Subjects who had been exposed to COVID-19, were actively infected with it, or had recovered from it provided the deeply sampled blood TCRbeta repertoires that made up the dataset. A de-identified subject ID, COVID-19 status, age in years and sex were almost always included in the sample metadata. The repertoires were released in a freely available public database meant as a resource for research on the immune response to SARS-CoV-2.

This clone was seen a single time. The antigen it binds to is not known. No clone much larger than this one lies a single base away; base qualities are absent. Other DNA variants within this sample encode the same CDR3. One collaborating source in Seattle enrolled patients during active infection and followed them longitudinally through the course of disease. Each collaborating institution followed its own protocols to collect whole blood in K2EDTA tubes. For TCRbeta analysis, collaborators shipped samples as frozen whole blood, isolated PBMCs, or DNA extracted from either of those sample types. Overall study results and their limits: The quantity of clinical and demographic metadata differed by source and by participant and was supplied without curation.

TCRbeta CDR3 regions were amplified from genomic DNA using the immunoSEQ Assay, a bias-controlled multiplex PCR. The paper's data handling went like this. The number of nucleated cells in each sample was estimated from the amplification of reference gene primers within the assay. Sequence reads were collapsed and filtered to measure the absolute abundance of every unique TCRbeta CDR3 rearrangement. For each sample, productive Simpson clonality was calculated by taking the square root of Simpson's diversity index across productive rearrangements. The table was pulled from immuneACCESS by TCRdb, which kept in-frame rearrangements only. Such tables lose some clones; where checked, under half of the loss comes from unresolved V genes, and the rest has no known cause. For V, J and clone size, that table is used; D and trimming come from the DNA. The sample records around 24,000 clones, 85% to 90% of which are singletons. The top ten clonotypes cover 27% of the sample.

V and J lose 3 bases and 2 bases, and a span of 11 bases separates them. The germline V gene gives CDR1 as SGHNT and CDR2 as YENEEA. The CDR3, from cysteine to phenylalanine, totals 14 residues. Kept here is only the CDR3 DNA, which spans 42 bases and is read in frame from base 1. The receptor was isolated from a man between 70 and 80 years old with COVID-19, enrolled during active disease. The V and J genes are TRBV11-3 and TRBJ2-7, with a tentative D gene TRBD1 over 5 matching bases. Sequenced material: peripheral blood. The CDR3 amino acid sequence is: CASSFQGSPYEQYF. The sequenced DNA is TGTGCCAGCAGCTTCCAGGGATCACCCTACGAGCAGTACTTC.